This T cell receptor (beta chain) originates from a study of CD8+ T cells in alopecia areata. Overall study findings and caveats: Many expanded lesional clones stayed in scalp and blood while on tofacitinib.

The CDR3 is 15 residues long. Germline loops: CDR1 SGHAT, CDR2 FQNNGV. V was shortened by 5 bases and J by 3 bases, with 17 bases between the two germline ends. This clone has ten or more counts. No antigen is known for it. The treatment is: oral pan-JAK inhibitor, 5-10 mg twice daily. Sequencing templates came from extracted RNA that was reverse transcribed into cDNA. Sequenced by immunoSEQ multiplex PCR; TCRdb stores in-frame clones only, minus some. The table includes 190,000 or so clones, roughly 53% detected once. The sample consisted of CD8+ T cells sorted from blood, taken at week 24, from a patient treated with tofacitinib. The receptor was derived from a human donor with alopecia areata. V gene TRBV11-2 combines with J gene TRBJ2-7, with a tentative D call TRBD2 (6 bases). CDR3 region: CASSSRDLGGYEQYF. CDR3 nucleotides: TGTGCCAGCAGCAGCAGAGATCTCGGGGGCTACGAGCAGTACTTC.